One TCR beta chain is described in this entry. As yet, its antigen is unknown. Deep-level assay runs were performed. Original handling: From ImmunoSEQ came sequences covering only the junction and carrying no quality scores, so filtering differed. Measured with immunoSEQ multiplex PCR; TCRdb has only the in-frame clones, and not every one. V and J calls and clone size come straight from that table; D and trimming were deduced from the DNA. The sample has about 2.3 million clones, more than 85% seen once. The data derive from a study of shared clonotypes between healthy human individuals. General study findings and limits: The study's rarefaction showed incomplete sorted-subset sequencing despite large depth.

V lost 4 bases to trimming and J lost 4 bases, with 8 bases between them. Germline V gene sequence: CDR1 MNHNY, CDR2 SVGAGI (reference sequence). This CDR3 has 13 residues. This receptor was identified in a man aged 18 to 35 in good health. Some clones in this sample may be carry-over from other donors' samples. The sample comprised naive CD4+ T cells from PBMCs. The subset was: CD45RA+ positively selected. The gene calls are TRBV6-6 and TRBJ1-3; D might be TRBD1 (6 bases). CDR3 amino acids: CASSLQGGNTIYF. The DNA of the CDR3 is TGTGCCAGCAGTTTGCAGGGGGGAAACACCATATATTTT.